This T cell receptor (beta chain) was recorded in a study of blood T cell repertoires in COVID-19. Germline CDR1 and CDR2: MNHEY and SMNVEV (reference sequence). CDR3 size: 15 residues. Losses at the gene ends were 6 bases for V and 1 base for J; bases not matched to a gene: 6. Profiled with immunoSEQ multiplex PCR; TCRdb holds only in-frame clones, not every one. The sample contains about 160,000 clones, approximately 80% of which appear only once. This TCR was recovered from a human donor in a cohort sampled during active COVID-19. The sequencing input was peripheral blood. This chain links TRBV27 with TRBJ2-4; TRBD1 agrees at 7 bases. CDR3 bases: TGTGCCAGCAGCTCCACAGGGGTTGCCAAAAACATTCAGTACTTC. This translates into CASSSTGVAKNIQYF.